This entry lists 29 T cell receptor beta chains sequenced from one sample in a study of T-cell memory formation after mild COVID-19. TCRdb used MiXCR to reprocess the 5' RACE reads, holding one entry per CDR3 protein. Of tens of thousands of distinct CDR3 sequences listed, about 13% are singletons. Sequenced input: PBMCs or a T cell subset sorted from them (not recorded which). The receptors shown here come from an adult woman who had mild COVID-19 (a few samples of this study predate the infection). Cell type and time point are not known.

This clonotype was recorded only once. This sequence joins TRBV19 and TRBJ1-2; 9 nucleotides align to TRBD1. The V gene end was trimmed by 3 bases and the J gene end by 7 bases; junction bases not matched to a gene: 3. Germline CDR1 LNHDA, CDR2 SQIVND (reference sequence). The CDR3 sequence is 13 residues long. CDR3 region: CASSIGTGSGYTF. In DNA form, the CDR3 reads TGTGCCAGTAGTATTGGGACAGGGAGTGGCTACACCTTC.

This clonotype was observed a few times. The chain couples TRBV5-1 to TRBJ2-1; TRBD1 aligns across 9 bases. Germline CDR1 is SGHRS and CDR2 is YFSETQ. Unmatched junction bases numbered 1, after V lost 2 bases and J lost 7 bases. This CDR3 spans 13 amino acids. The DNA of the CDR3 is TGCGCCAGCAGCTTCGGACAGGGGAATGAGCAGTTCTTC. Amino acids: CASSFGQGNEQFF.

This clonotype was detected a few times. This sequence joins TRBV7-9 and TRBJ2-1; the match to TRBD1 covers 7 bases. CDR1 is SEHNR, CDR2 FQNEAQ, per germline (reference sequence). The CDR3 is made up of 15 amino acids. J was trimmed by 8 bases and V by 5 bases; bases with no gene match: 12. As DNA, the CDR3 is TGTGCCAGCAGCCTAATCCCGACAGGGCCGCATGAGCAGTTCTTC. This encodes CASSLIPTGPHEQFF.

This clonotype turned up a few times. The chain joins TRBV29-1 to TRBJ2-7; possibly TRBD1 for D (5 bases). V lost 5 bases, J lost 3 bases, and 14 bases lay in between. Germline-derived CDR1 and CDR2 are SQVTM and ANQGSEA. This CDR3 region has 13 residues. The CDR3 coding sequence is TGCAGCGTTACCCCCCTAGGGGACTACGAGCAGTACTTC. It is translated as CSVTPLGDYEQYF.

The chain combines TRBV19 with TRBJ1-1; D not certain. CDR3 length: 13 amino acids. Deletions cut 3 bases from V and 2 bases from J, with 7 bases between. From germline, CDR1 is LNHDA and CDR2 SQIVND (reference sequence). CDR3 coding DNA: TGTGCCAGTAGTATCGGTGTAAACACTGAAGCTTTCTTT. Its protein is CASSIGVNTEAFF.

This rearrangement joins TRBV9 to TRBJ2-3; TRBD1 aligns across 7 bases. The junction had 4 bases not matched to a gene; V was cut back by 0 bases and J by 6 bases. CDR3 length equals 14 residues. Germline V lookup: CDR1 SGDLS, CDR2 YYNGEE. CDR3 DNA: TGTGCCAGCAGCGTAGCAGGGGGTGGGGATACGCAGTATTTT. Its protein is CASSVAGGGDTQYF.

This clonotype was detected many times. The chain is built from TRBV12-3 or TRBV12-4 and TRBJ2-5; D ambiguous. This CDR3 is built from 11 residues. V lost 4 bases to trimming and J lost 5 bases, with 5 bases between them. CDR3 residues: CASSSEETQYF. The CDR3 DNA reads TGTGCCAGCAGTTCGGAGGAGACCCAGTACTTC.

V is TRBV27 and J is TRBJ2-2; TRBD1 matches 10 bases. V lost 1 base to trimming and J lost 6 bases; unmatched junction nucleotides: 5. From germline, CDR1 is MNHEY and CDR2 SMNVEV (reference sequence). The CDR3 is made up of 16 amino acids. CDR3: CASSLLTGGAAGELFF. DNA for the CDR3: TGTGCCAGCAGTTTATTGACAGGGGGCGCCGCCGGGGAGCTGTTTTTT.

This clonotype was seen a handful of times. V is TRBV7-6 and J is TRBJ2-3; D ambiguous. The V end was cut by 4 bases, the J end by 2 bases, with 7 bases between. Germline CDR1 SGHVS, CDR2 FNYEAQ. The CDR3 is 13 amino acids. Here the CDR3 DNA reads TGTGCCAGCAGCTCTCTCTACACAGATACGCAGTATTTT. Amino acids: CASSSLYTDTQYF.

This rearrangement joins TRBV13 to TRBJ2-5, with 8 bases identical to TRBD1. V lost 5 bases and J lost 5; bases outside the gene matches: 7. This CDR3 comprises 14 residues. Per the germline V gene, CDR1 is PRHDT and CDR2 is FYEKMQ (reference sequence). The CDR3 loop reads CASSMQGARETQYF. CDR3 DNA sequence: TGTGCCAGCAGCATGCAGGGGGCGCGGGAGACCCAGTACTTC.

V gene TRBV7-9 combines with J gene TRBJ2-1; TRBD1 matches at 8 bases. The CDR3 totals 12 residues. With V trimmed by 5 bases and J by 10 bases, 4 bases remained unmatched. From germline, CDR1 is SEHNR and CDR2 FQNEAQ (reference sequence). CDR3: CASSAGGAEQFF. DNA for the CDR3: TGTGCCAGCAGCGCAGGGGGCGCGGAGCAGTTCTTC.

Only a few counts were recorded for this clonotype. V and J are TRBV19 and TRBJ1-4; D is possibly TRBD1 (6 bases). This CDR3 is built from 14 residues. V dropped 1 base and J dropped 7 bases, with 10 bases sitting between them. CDR1 LNHDA and CDR2 SQIVND come from the germline V gene (reference sequence). The CDR3 bases are TGTGCCAGTAGTATAGCACAGGGCGCTGAAAAACTGTTTTTT. Its protein is CASSIAQGAEKLFF.

This clonotype was counted only a few times. The gene calls are TRBV30 and TRBJ1-2; possibly TRBD1 for D (5 bases). Germline CDR1 is GTSNPN and CDR2 is SVGIG (reference sequence). CDR3 length: 14 residues. Trimming stripped 1 base from V and 6 bases from J, with 15 bases between. The CDR3 sequence is CAWSAALGGDGYTF. In DNA form, the CDR3 reads TGTGCCTGGAGTGCAGCCCTTGGGGGAGATGGCTACACCTTC.

The rearrangement links TRBV14 to TRBJ2-7, with D perhaps TRBD1 (6 bases). Germline V gives CDR1 SGHDN, CDR2 FVKESK. V was pared by 3 bases and J by 3 bases, with 15 bases between. The CDR3 runs to 15 residues. CDR3 loop: CASSHRGQQLYEQYF. The CDR3 DNA sequence: TGTGCCAGCAGCCACAGGGGACAACAACTCTACGAGCAGTACTTC.

Many counts were recorded for this clonotype. This chain connects TRBV4-3 to TRBJ1-2, with D perhaps matching TRBD1 (5 bases). The CDR3 runs to 17 residues. Between the trimmed V and J ends, which lost 3 bases and 5 bases, there was a span of 22 bases. The germline gives CDR1 LGHNA, CDR2 YSLEER. The CDR3 loop reads CASSQTQRYEGRYGYTF. CDR3 sequence (DNA): TGCGCCAGCAGCCAGACTCAGCGGTATGAGGGGAGATATGGCTACACCTTC.

Here the CDR3 reads CASSDRYNSPLHF. In DNA form, the CDR3 reads TGTGCCAGCAGCGACAGATATAATTCACCCCTCCACTTT. The chain combines TRBV9 with TRBJ1-6; no clear D gene. The CDR3 runs to 13 residues. Germline V gene lookup returns CDR1 SGDLS and CDR2 YYNGEE. V was pared by 3 bases and J by 4 bases, with 5 bases between. Full variable domain (remainder filled in from reference TRBV9 and TRBJ1-6): DSGVTQTPKHLITATGQRVTLRCSPRSGDLSVYWYQQSLDQGLQFLIQYYNGEERAKGNILERFSAQQFPDLHSELNLSSLELGDSALYFCASSDRYNSPLHFGNGTRLTVT.

The chain is built from TRBV27 and TRBJ1-1; D not resolved. The CDR3 length is 14 residues. Germline V CDR1 and CDR2: MNHEY, SMNVEV (reference sequence). V was pared by 2 bases and J by 5 bases, with 12 bases between. The CDR3 nucleotides read TGTGCCAGCAGTTTAGGGGTGCCCCTGACTGAAGCTTTCTTT. It encodes CASSLGVPLTEAFF.

This clonotype showed up just a few times. The chain has TRBV27 and TRBJ2-7; 8 bases agree with TRBD2. In germline, CDR1 is MNHEY, CDR2 SMNVEV (reference sequence). The junction had 5 bases not matched to a gene; V was cut back by 4 bases and J by 6 bases. The CDR3 spans 13 residues. CDR3 protein: CASSSLREGEQYF. Here the CDR3 DNA reads TGTGCCAGCAGTTCGCTCCGGGAGGGCGAGCAGTACTTC.

A few counts support this clonotype. The V gene is TRBV10-3, the J gene TRBJ2-1; D is perhaps TRBD2 (5 bases). There are 15 residues in the CDR3. The germline CDR1 and CDR2 sequences are ENHRY and SYGVKD. V shed 3 bases and J shed 10 bases, with 19 bases lying between them. CDR3 region: CAISEGGSASGEQFF. CDR3 in DNA: TGTGCCATCAGTGAAGGAGGCAGCGCCTCAGGCGAGCAGTTCTTC.

V and J are TRBV2 and TRBJ1-1; D uncertain. The CDR3 is 13 residues long. The germline CDR1 and CDR2 sequences are SNHLY and FYNNEI. The germline V and J ends were trimmed by 3 bases and 6 bases, with 11 bases remaining between them. CDR3 DNA: TGTGCCAGCAGTGAGCTTGTTGGGGCTGAAGCTTTCTTT. Its translation: CASSELVGAEAFF.

The CDR3 region is CASSMTGAGELFF. The CDR3 nucleotides read TGTGCCAGCAGTATGACAGGGGCCGGGGAGCTGTTTTTT. The gene calls are TRBV5-6 and TRBJ2-2; 8 positions agree with TRBD1. With V trimmed by 5 bases and J by 6 bases, 3 bases remained unmatched. This CDR3 is 13 amino acids long. Per the germline V gene, CDR1 is SGHDT and CDR2 is YYEEEE.

Only a few counts were recorded for this clonotype. The chain uses TRBV25-1 and TRBJ1-2, with 8 bases fitting TRBD1. The CDR3 has 13 residues. Looked up from germline, CDR1 is MGHDK and CDR2 is SYGVNS. V lost 5 bases to trimming and J lost 5 bases; unmatched junction nucleotides: 4. The CDR3 region has the DNA TGTGCCAGCAGTCTTAGGACAGGGTATGGCTACACCTTC. Encoded protein: CASSLRTGYGYTF.

This clonotype was counted many times. The genes are TRBV7-8 and TRBJ2-3, with 8 bases aligning to TRBD2. The CDR3 is 16 residues long. CDR1 and CDR2 from the germline V gene are SGHVS and FQNEAQ. V was pared by 3 bases and J by 2 bases, with 7 bases of the junction left unmatched. The CDR3 DNA sequence: TGTGCCAGCAGCTTCTCAGCGGGGGAGGACACAGATACGCAGTATTTT. It codes for CASSFSAGEDTDTQYF.

This chain uses TRBV5-6 with TRBJ1-1; the D is unclear. Trimming cost V 2 bases and J 0 bases, with 14 bases left between them. Germline values: CDR1 SGHDT, CDR2 YYEEEE. CDR3 length equals 16 residues. Here the CDR3 reads CASSFGTDLMNTEAFF. In DNA, the CDR3 is TGTGCCAGCAGCTTCGGCACGGACCTTATGAACACTGAAGCTTTCTTT.

V is TRBV20-1 and J is TRBJ1-1; 7 bases map to TRBD1. CDR1 and CDR2 from the germline V gene are DFQATT and SNEGSKA (reference sequence). J was trimmed by 4 bases and V by 1 base; bases with no gene match: 6. CDR3 length: 14 residues. The CDR3 DNA is TGCAGTGCTAGAGGCGAGGGGGCTGTCACTGAAGCTTTCTTT. Protein product: CSARGEGAVTEAFF.

This clonotype was counted only a few times. The chain joins TRBV7-3 to TRBJ1-1; possibly TRBD1 for D (6 bases). CDR1 is SGHTA and CDR2 is FQGTGA in the germline V gene. This CDR3 comprises 15 residues. Trimming removed 1 base at V and 5 bases at J, with 14 bases between. The CDR3 DNA is TGTGCCAGCAGCTTAATCATCAGGGGCCGGACTGAAGCTTTCTTT. Amino acids: CASSLIIRGRTEAFF.

The chain combines TRBV5-1 with TRBJ2-1; TRBD1 matches 12 bases. Germline V CDR1 and CDR2: SGHRS, YFSETQ. The CDR3 totals 14 residues. Unmatched junction bases numbered 5, after V lost 5 bases and J lost 8 bases. This CDR3 reads CASSPGQGADEQFF. The CDR3 nucleotides are TGCGCCAGCAGTCCGGGACAGGGGGCGGATGAGCAGTTCTTC.

This clonotype was counted between two and nine times. The junction does not match germline at one end; this may be a read error. This chain connects TRBV7-7 to TRBJ2-7; no clear D gene. The CDR3 spans 15 residues. Germline V gives CDR1 SSHAT, CDR2 FNYEAQ (reference sequence). The CDR3 here is CASSLIQVYSYEQYF. The CDR3 DNA is TGTGCTAGCAGCTTAATTCAGGTTTACTCCTACGAGCAGTACTTC.

This clonotype occurred many times. V gene TRBV7-8 combines with J gene TRBJ2-3; the D gene is possibly TRBD1 (5 bases). Germline loops: CDR1 SGHVS, CDR2 FQNEAQ. V was shortened by 1 base and J by 1 base, with 15 bases between the two germline ends. CDR3 size: 17 residues. CDR3: CASSLEPSGPGTDTQYF. As DNA, the CDR3 is TGTGCCAGCAGCTTAGAGCCTTCAGGGCCCGGCACAGATACGCAGTATTTT.